These 27 T cell receptor beta chains were sequenced from one sample in a study of cytomegalovirus exposure and HLA in healthy donors. Use of 60 Vbeta and 13 Jbeta primers characterized the PCR. TCRdb's copy holds only in-frame clones and misses some; the assay was immunoSEQ multiplex PCR. The table has 70,000 to 95,000 clones, approximately 65% seen once. Sequencing was carried out using PBMCs. All receptors derive from a woman between 25 and 40 years old in good health and CMV-seropositive.

The V and J genes are TRBV7-6 and TRBJ2-1, with a weak D call TRBD2 (6 bases). Germline loops: CDR1 SGHVS, CDR2 FNYEAQ. The CDR3 contains 15 residues. Deletions cut 3 bases from V and 10 bases from J, with 19 bases between. CDR3 loop: CASSFRLVSSQEQFF. The CDR3 nucleotides are TGTGCCAGCAGCTTCCGACTAGTTTCGTCCCAGGAGCAGTTCTTC.

The table lists this clone with a count of one. V usage is TRBV5-1 and J usage is TRBJ1-5; 9 bases are shared with TRBD1. The germline V gene has CDR1 SGHRS and CDR2 YFSETQ. The junction had 4 bases not matched to a gene; V was cut back by 0 bases and J by 6 bases. The CDR3 is made up of 15 amino acids. CDR3 in DNA: TGCGCCAGCAGCTTGGACGGACAGGGGCGTCAGCCCCAGCATTTT. It codes for CASSLDGQGRQPQHF.

This chain uses TRBV19 with TRBJ1-5; D gene ambiguous. This CDR3 contains 15 residues. Between the trimmed V and J ends, which lost 6 bases and 2 bases, there was a span of 14 bases. Germline V gene sequence: CDR1 LNHDA, CDR2 SQIVND (reference sequence). CDR3 amino acids: CASSPRGRGNQPQHF. CDR3 bases: TGTGCCAGTAGCCCCAGAGGCCGGGGCAATCAGCCCCAGCATTTT.

The V call is TRBV6-6, the J call TRBJ1-5; D not certain. Trimming shortened V by 5 bases and J by 1 base, and 12 bases separated the two germline ends. The V gene's germline CDR1 is MNHNY and CDR2 SVGAGI (reference sequence). The CDR3 is made up of 15 amino acids. CDR3 amino acids: CASSGGWQSNQPQHF. Here the CDR3 DNA reads TGTGCCAGCAGTGGAGGGTGGCAGAGCAATCAGCCCCAGCATTTT.

The chain recombines TRBV6-1 with TRBJ1-4; D is possibly TRBD1 (5 bases). V lost 4 bases to trimming and J lost 4 bases, with 13 bases between them. Looked up from germline, CDR1 is MNHNS and CDR2 is SASEGT. The CDR3 runs 15 residues. The CDR3 sequence: CASSAPGGSNEKLFF. The CDR3 nucleotides are TGTGCCAGCAGTGCACCGGGGGGTAGTAATGAAAAACTGTTTTTT.

The chain couples TRBV4-1 to TRBJ1-4, with 11 bases that match TRBD1. Per germline, CDR1 MGHRA and CDR2 YSYEKL. The CDR3 runs 15 residues. The V gene end was trimmed by 2 bases and the J gene end by 10 bases; junction bases not matched to a gene: 6. The CDR3 region is CASSQTLGQGGKLFF. Written as DNA, the CDR3 is TGCGCCAGCAGCCAAACCTTGGGACAGGGGGGAAAACTGTTTTTT.

This clone was seen once. The CDR3 DNA follows: TGTGCCAGCAGTTATAGCGGGGGGGGGAACACCGGGGAGCTGTTTTTT. As protein: CASSYSGGGNTGELFF. This chain uses TRBV6-5 with TRBJ2-2; 11 bases align to TRBD2. V dropped 3 bases and J dropped 1; count of bases not matched to a gene: 1. The length of the CDR3 is 16 residues. The germline V gene encodes CDR1 MNHEY and CDR2 SVGAGI.

The gene calls are TRBV28 and TRBJ1-2, with TRBD1 identical over 7 bases. Germline values: CDR1 MDHEN, CDR2 SYDVKM. J gave up 6 bases and V 7 bases, and 14 bases lay outside the gene matches. CDR3 length: 15 residues. In DNA form, the CDR3 reads TGTGCCAGCATGCCCCCAGGGGCAGGGGGGCATGGCTACACCTTC. This translates into CASMPPGAGGHGYTF.

This clone has just a few counts. The chain has TRBV4-1 and TRBJ2-7; the match to TRBD1 covers 7 bases. Germline CDR1 and CDR2: MGHRA and YSYEKL. The CDR3 length is 14 residues. V shed 3 bases and J 3 bases; nucleotides not matched to a gene: 5. CDR3 protein: CASSHRDSDYEQYF. CDR3 DNA: TGCGCCAGCAGCCACAGGGACAGCGACTACGAGCAGTACTTC.

J is TRBJ1-1 and V is TRBV9; TRBD1 is a possible D gene (5 bases). V was pared by 4 bases and J by 4 bases, with 11 bases between. CDR1 is SGDLS, CDR2 YYNGEE, per germline. This CDR3 has 13 amino acids. The CDR3 is CASSPNTGTEAFF. The CDR3 nucleotides read TGTGCCAGCAGCCCAAATACAGGCACTGAAGCTTTCTTT.

The genes are TRBV18 and TRBJ1-4; 8 positions agree with TRBD1. J gave up 4 bases and V 5 bases, and 3 bases lay outside the gene matches. CDR1 is KGHSH, CDR2 LQKENI, per germline. The CDR3 covers 14 residues. CDR3 in amino acids: CASSVTGDNEKLFF. CDR3 coding DNA: TGTGCCAGCTCAGTGACAGGGGATAATGAAAAACTGTTTTTT.

Note on this clone: The junction departs from germline at one end; a sequencing error may be responsible. CDR3 coding DNA: TGTGCCAGCAGCCCCCTGGGGACAGGGGGACGCTACCCCTTC. Translated: CASSPLGTGGRYPF. The chain joins TRBV6-5 to TRBJ1-2; 11 nucleotides match TRBD1. The CDR3 totals 14 residues. Germline CDR1 MNHEY, CDR2 SVGAGI.

V and J are TRBV30 and TRBJ2-7, with D perhaps matching TRBD1 (6 bases). V lost 4 bases and J lost 3, with 13 bases in between. CDR1 GTSNPN and CDR2 SVGIG come from the germline V gene (reference sequence). The CDR3 runs 13 residues. CDR3 sequence (DNA): TGTGCCTGGACTCCGGGACAAGGCTACGAGCAGTACTTC. It is translated as CAWTPGQGYEQYF. Full variable domain (outside the CDR3, taken from reference TRBV30 and TRBJ2-7): SQTIHQWPATLVQPVGSPLSLECTVEGTSNPNLYWYRQAAGRGLQLLFYSVGIGQISSEVPQNLSASRPQDRQFILSSKKLLLSDSGFYLCAWTPGQGYEQYFGPGTRLTVT.

The chain links TRBV28 to TRBJ1-2; maybe TRBD1 (5 bases). This CDR3 has 13 amino acids. Germline lookup yields CDR1 MDHEN and CDR2 SYDVKM. V lost 10 bases to trimming and J lost 3 bases, with 15 bases between them. CDR3 residues: CAIHSTAYYGYTF. CDR3 DNA: TGTGCCATCCACTCGACAGCCTACTATGGCTACACCTTC.

This chain connects TRBV27 to TRBJ1-6; D not resolved. V was cut by 7 bases and J by 5 bases, with 15 bases left in between. The CDR3 runs to 15 residues. From germline, CDR1 is MNHEY and CDR2 SMNVEV (reference sequence). The CDR3 sequence is CASMMRVVNNSPLHF. CDR3 in DNA: TGTGCCAGCATGATGAGGGTTGTTAATAATTCACCCCTCCACTTT.

The genes are TRBV18 and TRBJ2-3; 9 bases are shared with TRBD2. Losses at the gene ends were 2 bases for V and 1 base for J; bases not matched to a gene: 7. This CDR3 is built from 17 residues. CDR1 is KGHSH, CDR2 LQKENI, per germline. CDR3 amino acids: CASSPRLADRGTDTQYF. The CDR3 nucleotides are TGTGCCAGCTCACCAAGACTAGCGGATCGGGGCACAGATACGCAGTATTTT. The full variable domain, completed using reference TRBV18 and TRBJ2-3, is NAGVMQNPRHLVRRRGQEARLRCSPMKGHSHVYWYRQLPEEGLKFMVYLQKENIIDESGMPKERFSAEFPKEGPSILRIQQVVRGDSAAYFCASSPRLADRGTDTQYFGPGTRLTVL.

The V and J genes are TRBV6-6 and TRBJ2-4, with unresolved D. The CDR3 has 15 amino acids. The ends were cut back, 3 bases at V and 1 base at J, with 10 bases in the middle. The germline gives CDR1 MNHNY, CDR2 SVGAGI (reference sequence). CDR3 in amino acids: CASSYGGTAKNIQYF. CDR3 bases: TGTGCCAGCAGTTATGGCGGTACCGCCAAAAACATTCAGTACTTC.

This clone was seen a handful of times. The chain is built from TRBV6-6 and TRBJ1-3; D is perhaps TRBD1 (6 bases). CDR1 is MNHNY and CDR2 is SVGAGI in the germline V gene (reference sequence). V was cut by 8 bases and J by 3 bases, with 11 bases left in between. The CDR3 consists of 13 residues. CDR3 DNA sequence: TGTGCCAGCGGCCAGGGGAGTGGAAACACCATATATTTT. This gives the protein CASGQGSGNTIYF.

This clone was counted only a few times. V usage is TRBV5-1 and J usage is TRBJ2-1, with 8 bases matching TRBD2. The CDR3 runs to 15 residues. The junction had 9 bases not matched to a gene; V was cut back by 4 bases and J by 6 bases. Germline CDR1 and CDR2: SGHRS and YFSETQ. The CDR3 reads CASSHGGADRNEQFF. The CDR3 DNA is TGCGCCAGCAGCCACGGGGGGGCCGATCGCAATGAGCAGTTCTTC.

The CDR3 here is CASTQGAVSNQPQHF. In nucleotides, the CDR3 is TGTGCCAGCACTCAGGGGGCGGTAAGCAATCAGCCCCAGCATTTT. V is TRBV6-6 and J is TRBJ1-5, with 8 bases fitting TRBD1. Germline V CDR1 and CDR2: MNHNY, SVGAGI (reference sequence). The CDR3 has 15 amino acids. Trimming took 7 bases from V and 1 from J; bases not matched to a gene: 6.

The genes are TRBV19 and TRBJ2-7; TRBD1 is a possible D gene (6 bases). The V gene's germline CDR1 is LNHDA and CDR2 SQIVND (reference sequence). The CDR3 consists of 14 residues. V lost 4 bases, J lost 2 bases, and 12 bases lay in between. For the CDR3, the DNA is TGTGCCAGTAGTAGGGACACCCGAGCCTACGAGCAGTACTTC. As protein: CASSRDTRAYEQYF.

The chain combines TRBV5-1 with TRBJ2-3, with D possibly being TRBD2 (6 bases). Germline assignment: CDR1 SGHRS and CDR2 YFSETQ. Trimming cost V 3 bases and J 2 bases, with 7 bases left between them. The CDR3 sequence is 13 residues long. The CDR3 spells CASSWDSTDTQYF. CDR3 DNA: TGCGCCAGCAGCTGGGACTCCACAGATACGCAGTATTTT.

The V and J genes are TRBV5-1 and TRBJ2-5; D uncertain. V shed 0 bases and J shed 3 bases, with 12 bases lying between them. Germline V gene sequence: CDR1 SGHRS, CDR2 YFSETQ. This CDR3 spans 15 amino acids. The CDR3 DNA is TGCGCCAGCAGCTTGGCCTGGGCTACAGAAGAGACCCAGTACTTC. It translates to CASSLAWATEETQYF.

The chain employs TRBV4-1 and TRBJ1-6; tentative D call: TRBD1 (5 bases). The CDR3 runs 18 residues. Germline CDR1 and CDR2: MGHRA and YSYEKL. Trimming stripped 0 bases from V and 2 bases from J, with 14 bases between. DNA of the CDR3: TGCGCCAGCAGCCAAGAGGCAGGGATGGGCGCCTATAATTCACCCCTCCACTTT. Translated, it gives CASSQEAGMGAYNSPLHF.

This rearrangement joins TRBV2 to TRBJ1-6; 9 nucleotides agree with TRBD1. The CDR3 consists of 14 residues. Germline V gene sequence: CDR1 SNHLY, CDR2 FYNNEI. V was pared by 5 bases and J by 9 bases, with 5 bases of the junction left unmatched. The CDR3 bases are TGTGCCAGCAGTCGACAGGGGGAAGTTTCACCCCTCCACTTT. Its translation: CASSRQGEVSPLHF. Combining the CDR3 with reference TRBV2 and TRBJ1-6 gives the whole variable domain EPEVTQTPSHQVTQMGQEVILRCVPISNHLYFYWYRQILGQKVEFLVSFYNNEISEKSEIFDDQFSVERPDGSNFTLKIRSTKLEDSAMYFCASSRQGEVSPLHFGNGTRLTVT.

This clone was seen a handful of times. The chain uses TRBV6-5 and TRBJ1-5, with 8 bases identical to TRBD1. V lost 6 bases, J lost 0 bases, and 4 bases stayed unmatched. CDR3 length equals 15 residues. Germline loops: CDR1 MNHEY, CDR2 SVGAGI. The CDR3 DNA follows: TGTGCCAGCAGGATGGACAGGGCTAGCAATCAGCCCCAGCATTTT. Encoded protein: CASRMDRASNQPQHF.

The genes are TRBV18 and TRBJ2-1; unclear D gene. This CDR3 region has 13 residues. CDR1 is KGHSH and CDR2 is LQKENI in the germline V gene. V was trimmed by 6 bases and J by 6 bases, leaving 12 bases between them. The CDR3 DNA follows: TGTGCCAGCTCGACTCCGGGTTCCAATGAGCAGTTCTTC. It specifies CASSTPGSNEQFF.